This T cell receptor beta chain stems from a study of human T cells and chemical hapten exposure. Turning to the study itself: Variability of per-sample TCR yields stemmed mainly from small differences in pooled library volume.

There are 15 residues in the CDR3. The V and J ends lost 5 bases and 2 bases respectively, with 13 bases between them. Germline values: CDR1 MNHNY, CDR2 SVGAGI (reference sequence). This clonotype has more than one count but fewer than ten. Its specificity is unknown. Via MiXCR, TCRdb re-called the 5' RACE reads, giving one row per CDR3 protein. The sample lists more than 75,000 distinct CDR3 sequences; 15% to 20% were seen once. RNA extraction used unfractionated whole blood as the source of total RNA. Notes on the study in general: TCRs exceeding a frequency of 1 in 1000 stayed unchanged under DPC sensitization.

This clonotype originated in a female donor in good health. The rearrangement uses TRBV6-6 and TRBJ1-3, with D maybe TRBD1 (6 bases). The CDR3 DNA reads TGTGCCAGCAGTGAAGGGGGAGCGGCTGGAAACACCATATATTTT. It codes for CASSEGGAAGNTIYF.